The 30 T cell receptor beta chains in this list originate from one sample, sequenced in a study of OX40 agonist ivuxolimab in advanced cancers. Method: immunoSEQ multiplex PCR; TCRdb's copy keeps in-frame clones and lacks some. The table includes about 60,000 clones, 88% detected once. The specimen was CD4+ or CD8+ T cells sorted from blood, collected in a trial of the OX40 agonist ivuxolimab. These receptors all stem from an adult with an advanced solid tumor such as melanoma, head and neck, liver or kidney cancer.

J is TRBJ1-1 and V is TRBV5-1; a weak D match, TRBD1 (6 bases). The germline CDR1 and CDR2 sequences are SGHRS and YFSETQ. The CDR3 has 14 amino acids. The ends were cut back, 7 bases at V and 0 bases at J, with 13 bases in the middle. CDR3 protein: CASSGTLVNTEAFF. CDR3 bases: TGCGCCAGCTCTGGGACACTAGTGAACACTGAAGCTTTCTTT.

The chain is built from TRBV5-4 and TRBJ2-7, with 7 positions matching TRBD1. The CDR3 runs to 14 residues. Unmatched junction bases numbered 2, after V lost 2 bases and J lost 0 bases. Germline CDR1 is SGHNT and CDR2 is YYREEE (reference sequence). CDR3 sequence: CASSFGQDSYEQYF. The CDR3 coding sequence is TGTGCCAGCAGCTTTGGACAGGACTCCTACGAGCAGTACTTC. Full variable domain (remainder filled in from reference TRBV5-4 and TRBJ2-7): ETGVTQSPTHLIKTRGQQVTLRCSSQSGHNTVSWYQQALGQGPQFIFQYYREEENGRGNFPPRFSGLQFPNYSSELNVNALELDDSALYLCASSFGQDSYEQYFGPGTRLTVT.

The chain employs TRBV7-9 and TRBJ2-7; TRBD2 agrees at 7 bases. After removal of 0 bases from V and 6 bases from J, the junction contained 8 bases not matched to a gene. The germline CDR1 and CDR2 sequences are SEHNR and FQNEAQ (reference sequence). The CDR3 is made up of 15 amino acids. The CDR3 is CASSLAGGTAGEQYF. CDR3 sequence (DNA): TGTGCCAGCAGCTTAGCGGGAGGGACGGCGGGCGAGCAGTACTTC.

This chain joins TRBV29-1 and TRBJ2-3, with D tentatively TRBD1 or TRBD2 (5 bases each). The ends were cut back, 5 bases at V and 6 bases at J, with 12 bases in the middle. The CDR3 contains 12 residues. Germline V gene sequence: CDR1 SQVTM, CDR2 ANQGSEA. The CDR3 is CSVRRGRDTQYF. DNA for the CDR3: TGCAGCGTTCGTCGGGGCCGGGATACGCAGTATTTT.

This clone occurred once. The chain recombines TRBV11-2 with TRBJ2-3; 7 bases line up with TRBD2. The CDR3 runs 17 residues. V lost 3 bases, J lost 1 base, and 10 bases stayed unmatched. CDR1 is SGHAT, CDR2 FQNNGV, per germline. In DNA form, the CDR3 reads TGTGCCAGCAGCTTCCTAAGACTAGCCTTTGGCACAGATACGCAGTATTTT. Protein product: CASSFLRLAFGTDTQYF.

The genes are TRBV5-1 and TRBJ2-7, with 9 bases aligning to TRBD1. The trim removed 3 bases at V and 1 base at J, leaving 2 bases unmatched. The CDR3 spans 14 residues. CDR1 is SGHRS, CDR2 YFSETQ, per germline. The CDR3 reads CASSSTGGSYEQYF. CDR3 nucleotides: TGCGCCAGCAGCTCGACAGGGGGGTCCTACGAGCAGTACTTC.

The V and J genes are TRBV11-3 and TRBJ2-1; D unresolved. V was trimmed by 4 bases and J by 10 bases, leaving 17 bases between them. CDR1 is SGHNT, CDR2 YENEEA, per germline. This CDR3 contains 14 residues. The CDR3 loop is CASSWAAWAEEQFF. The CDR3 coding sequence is TGTGCCAGCAGCTGGGCAGCCTGGGCAGAGGAGCAGTTCTTC. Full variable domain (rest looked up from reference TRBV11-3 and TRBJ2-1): EAGVVQSPRYKIIEKKQPVAFWCNPISGHNTLYWYLQNLGQGPELLIRYENEEAVDDSQLPKDRFSAERLKGVDSTLKIQPAELGDSAVYLCASSWAAWAEEQFFGPGTRLTVL.

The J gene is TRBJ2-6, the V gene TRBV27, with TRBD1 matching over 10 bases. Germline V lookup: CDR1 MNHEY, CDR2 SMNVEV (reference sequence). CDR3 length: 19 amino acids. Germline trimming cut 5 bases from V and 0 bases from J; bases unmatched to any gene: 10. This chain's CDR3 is CASSLRPGQGFSGANVLTF. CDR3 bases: TGTGCCAGCAGTCTAAGGCCGGGACAGGGGTTCTCTGGGGCCAACGTCCTGACTTTC.

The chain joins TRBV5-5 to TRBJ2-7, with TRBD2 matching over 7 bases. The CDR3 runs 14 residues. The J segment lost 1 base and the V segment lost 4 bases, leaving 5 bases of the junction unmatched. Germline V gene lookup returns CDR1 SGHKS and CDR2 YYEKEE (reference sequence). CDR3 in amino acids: CASSRRGGSYEQYF. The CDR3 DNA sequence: TGTGCCAGCAGCCGAAGGGGAGGGTCCTACGAGCAGTACTTC.

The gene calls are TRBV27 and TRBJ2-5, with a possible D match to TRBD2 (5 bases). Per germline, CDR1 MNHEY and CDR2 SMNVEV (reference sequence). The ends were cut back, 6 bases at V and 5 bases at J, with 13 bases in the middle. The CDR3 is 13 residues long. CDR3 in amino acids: CASRTGRGETQYF. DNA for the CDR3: TGTGCCAGCAGAACGGGGAGAGGCGAGACCCAGTACTTC.

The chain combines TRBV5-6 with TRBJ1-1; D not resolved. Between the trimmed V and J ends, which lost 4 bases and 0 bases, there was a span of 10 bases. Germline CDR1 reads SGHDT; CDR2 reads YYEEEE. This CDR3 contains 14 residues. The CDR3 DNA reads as TGTGCCAGCAGCCGTGCGAGGGTGAACACTGAAGCTTTCTTT. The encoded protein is CASSRARVNTEAFF.

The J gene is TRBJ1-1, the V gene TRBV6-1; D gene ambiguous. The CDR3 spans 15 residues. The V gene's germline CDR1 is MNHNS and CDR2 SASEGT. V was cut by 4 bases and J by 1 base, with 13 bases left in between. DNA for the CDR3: TGTGCCAGCAGTGGCTACAACGCAGGGAACACTGAAGCTTTCTTT. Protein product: CASSGYNAGNTEAFF.

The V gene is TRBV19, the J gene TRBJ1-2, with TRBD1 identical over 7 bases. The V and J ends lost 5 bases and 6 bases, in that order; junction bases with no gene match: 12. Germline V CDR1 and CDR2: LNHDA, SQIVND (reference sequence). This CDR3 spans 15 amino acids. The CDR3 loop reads CASSPAGTARNGYTF. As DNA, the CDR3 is TGTGCCAGTAGTCCAGCAGGGACAGCCCGAAATGGCTACACCTTC.

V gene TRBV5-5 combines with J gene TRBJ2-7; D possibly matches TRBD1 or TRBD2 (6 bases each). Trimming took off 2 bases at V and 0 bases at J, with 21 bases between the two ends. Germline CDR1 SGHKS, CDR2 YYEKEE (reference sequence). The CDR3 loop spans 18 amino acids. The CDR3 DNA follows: TGTGCCAGCAGCTTCAGGTTTGGGGGGCGTTTAAGCTCCTACGAGCAGTACTTC. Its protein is CASSFRFGGRLSSYEQYF.

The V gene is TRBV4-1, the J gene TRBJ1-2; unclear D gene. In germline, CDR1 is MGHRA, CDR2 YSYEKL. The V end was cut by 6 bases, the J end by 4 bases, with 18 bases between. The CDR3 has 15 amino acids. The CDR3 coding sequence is TGCGCCAGCAGGGAACTCTCCTTGGGCAGCTATGGCTACACCTTC. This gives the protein CASRELSLGSYGYTF.

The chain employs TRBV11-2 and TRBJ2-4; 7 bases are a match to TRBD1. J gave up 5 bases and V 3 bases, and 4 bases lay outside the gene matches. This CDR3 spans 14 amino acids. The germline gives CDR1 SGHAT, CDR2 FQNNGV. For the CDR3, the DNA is TGTGCCAGCAGCTTCGACAGGGCCCAAAACATTCAGTACTTC. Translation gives CASSFDRAQNIQYF.

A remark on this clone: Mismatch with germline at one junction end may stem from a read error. In DNA form, the CDR3 reads TGTGCCAGCAGCACGGTGTTACAAGAGGCCCAGTACTTC. Protein product: CASSTVLQEAQYF. This chain joins TRBV28 and TRBJ2-5; D gene uncertain. This CDR3 has 13 amino acids. Germline V lookup: CDR1 MDHEN, CDR2 SYDVKM.

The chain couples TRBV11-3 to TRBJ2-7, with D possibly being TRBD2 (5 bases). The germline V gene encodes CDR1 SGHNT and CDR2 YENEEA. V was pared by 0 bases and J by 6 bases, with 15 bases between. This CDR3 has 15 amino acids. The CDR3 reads CASSLEKSGGPEQYF. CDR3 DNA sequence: TGTGCCAGCAGCTTAGAGAAAAGCGGTGGCCCCGAGCAGTACTTC.

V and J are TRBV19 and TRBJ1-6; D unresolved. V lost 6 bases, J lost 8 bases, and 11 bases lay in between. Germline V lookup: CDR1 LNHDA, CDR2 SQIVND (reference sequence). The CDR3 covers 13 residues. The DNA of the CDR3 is TGTGCCAGTAGGAGGCAGCAAGATTCACCCCTCCACTTT. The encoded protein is CASRRQQDSPLHF.

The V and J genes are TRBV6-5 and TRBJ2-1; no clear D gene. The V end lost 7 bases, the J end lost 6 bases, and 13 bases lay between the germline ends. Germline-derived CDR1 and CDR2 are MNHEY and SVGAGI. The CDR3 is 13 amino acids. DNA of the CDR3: TGTGCCAGCAATTCGAGACTCCTCAATGAGCAGTTCTTC. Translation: CASNSRLLNEQFF.

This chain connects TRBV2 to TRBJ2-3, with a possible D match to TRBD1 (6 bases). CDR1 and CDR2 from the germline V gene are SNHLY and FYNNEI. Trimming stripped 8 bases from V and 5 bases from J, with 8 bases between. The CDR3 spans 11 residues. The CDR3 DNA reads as TGTGCCAGCCGAGGGGGAGATACGCAGTATTTT. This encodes CASRGGDTQYF.

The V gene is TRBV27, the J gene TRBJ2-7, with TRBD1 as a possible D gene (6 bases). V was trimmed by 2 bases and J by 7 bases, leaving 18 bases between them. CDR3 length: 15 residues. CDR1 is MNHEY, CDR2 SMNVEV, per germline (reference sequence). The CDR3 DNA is TGTGCCAGCAGTTTAGAGGGGGTGGCCCCGGGGGAGCAGTACTTC. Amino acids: CASSLEGVAPGEQYF.

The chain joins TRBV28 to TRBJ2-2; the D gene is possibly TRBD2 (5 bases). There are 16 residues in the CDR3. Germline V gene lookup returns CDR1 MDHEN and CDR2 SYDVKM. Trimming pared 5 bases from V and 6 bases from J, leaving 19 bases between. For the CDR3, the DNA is TGTGCCAGCAGTAACACGGACTGGAAGGAGTCCGGGGAGCTGTTTTTT. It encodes CASSNTDWKESGELFF.

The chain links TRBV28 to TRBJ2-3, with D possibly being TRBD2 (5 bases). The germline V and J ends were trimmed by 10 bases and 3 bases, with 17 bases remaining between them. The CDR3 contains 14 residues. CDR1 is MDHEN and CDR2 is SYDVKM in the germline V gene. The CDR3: CATDAGPGTDTQYF. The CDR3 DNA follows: TGTGCCACCGATGCGGGCCCGGGAACAGATACGCAGTATTTT.

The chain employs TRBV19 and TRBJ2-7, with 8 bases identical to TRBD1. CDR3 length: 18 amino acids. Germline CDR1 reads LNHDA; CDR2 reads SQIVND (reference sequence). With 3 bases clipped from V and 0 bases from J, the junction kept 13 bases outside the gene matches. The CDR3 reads CASSISAPRTGSSYEQYF. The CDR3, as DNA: TGTGCCAGTAGTATCTCGGCCCCTCGGACAGGGTCCTCCTACGAGCAGTACTTC.

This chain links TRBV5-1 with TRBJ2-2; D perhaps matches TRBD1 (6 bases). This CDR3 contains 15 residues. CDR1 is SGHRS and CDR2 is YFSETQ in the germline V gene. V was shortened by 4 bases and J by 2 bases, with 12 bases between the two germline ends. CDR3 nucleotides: TGCGCCAGCAGCCCGGGTGGGACAAACACCGGGGAGCTGTTTTTT. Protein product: CASSPGGTNTGELFF. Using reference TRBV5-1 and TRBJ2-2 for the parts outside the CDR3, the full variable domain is KAGVTQTPRYLIKTRGQQVTLSCSPISGHRSVSWYQQTPGQGLQFLFEYFSETQRNKGNFPGRFSGRQFSNSRSEMNVSTLELGDSALYLCASSPGGTNTGELFFGEGSRLTVL.

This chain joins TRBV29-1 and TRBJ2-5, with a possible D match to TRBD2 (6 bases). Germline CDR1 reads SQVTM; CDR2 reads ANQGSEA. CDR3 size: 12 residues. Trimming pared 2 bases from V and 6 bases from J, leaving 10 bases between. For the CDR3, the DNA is TGCAGCGTTGAACCCGGAGGGAAGACCCAGTACTTC. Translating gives CSVEPGGKTQYF.

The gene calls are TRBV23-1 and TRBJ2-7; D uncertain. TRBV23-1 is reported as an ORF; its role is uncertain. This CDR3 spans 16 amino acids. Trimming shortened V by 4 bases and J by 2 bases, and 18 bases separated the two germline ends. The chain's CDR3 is CASSLFTAEGTYEQYF. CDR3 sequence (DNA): TGCGCCAGCAGTCTTTTCACGGCGGAAGGGACCTACGAGCAGTACTTC.

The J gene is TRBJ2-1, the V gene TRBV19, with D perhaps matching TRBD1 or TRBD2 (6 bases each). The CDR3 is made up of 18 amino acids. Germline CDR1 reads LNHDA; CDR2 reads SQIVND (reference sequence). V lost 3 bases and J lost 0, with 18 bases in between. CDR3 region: CASSIMGGWGSSYNEQFF. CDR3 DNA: TGTGCCAGTAGTATCATGGGGGGCTGGGGCAGCTCCTACAATGAGCAGTTCTTC.

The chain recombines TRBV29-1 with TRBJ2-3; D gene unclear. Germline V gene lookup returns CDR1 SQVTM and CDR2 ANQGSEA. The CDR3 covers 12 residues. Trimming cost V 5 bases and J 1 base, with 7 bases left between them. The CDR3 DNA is TGCAGCGTTCAGTCAGGCACAGATACGCAGTATTTT. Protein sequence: CSVQSGTDTQYF.